This T cell receptor (beta chain) was recovered during a study of T cells in Graves' hyperthyroidism and ophthalmopathy. The CDR3 runs to 11 residues. Germline V CDR1 and CDR2: MNHNS, SASEGT. V was clipped by 6 bases and J by 7 bases, with 6 bases between them. Amplified TCR beta CDR3 regions derived from RNA transcripts. The TCR CDR3 was amplified in a first-round RT-PCR using the HTBI primer set. TCRdb recomputed calls from the multiplex PCR reads with MiXCR, one row per CDR3 protein. The sample carries 200,000 to 250,000 distinct CDR3 sequences, 17% recorded once. This clonotype was counted between two and nine times.

The TCR comes from a man over 45 with Graves' hyperthyroidism. The sample taken for sequencing was blood. The V gene is TRBV6-1, the J gene TRBJ2-2, with D perhaps TRBD1 (5 bases). The CDR3 bases are TGTGCCAGCAGAAGGGGCGGGGAGCTGTTTTTT. This translates into CASRRGGELFF.